This TCR beta chain appears in the sequencing data of a study of a mutant IDH1 vaccine in newly diagnosed glioma. Some clones are missing from TCRdb's copy, which holds only in-frame ones; the method was immunoSEQ multiplex PCR. Of approximately 50,000 clones listed, over 80% were seen once; the top ten hold about 1.3%. In regard to this clone: Its specificity is unknown.

This CDR3 has 14 residues. The germline V gene encodes CDR1 SGDLS and CDR2 YYNGEE. J lost 3 bases, V lost 3 bases, and 2 bases had no gene match. Time point noted: week 23, last vaccination. Doses consisted of 300 ug of mutant IDH1 20-mer peptide each, paired with topical imiquimod. The source material was PBMCs, sampled from a glioma patient whose treatment included an IDH1 peptide vaccine. The sequence came from a man aged 35 to 55 with glioma. V usage is TRBV9 and J usage is TRBJ2-7; 11 nucleotides match TRBD1. The CDR3 DNA reads as TGTGCCAGCAGCGAGGGGACAGGGGGCTACGAGCAGTACTTC. Its translation is CASSEGTGGYEQYF.